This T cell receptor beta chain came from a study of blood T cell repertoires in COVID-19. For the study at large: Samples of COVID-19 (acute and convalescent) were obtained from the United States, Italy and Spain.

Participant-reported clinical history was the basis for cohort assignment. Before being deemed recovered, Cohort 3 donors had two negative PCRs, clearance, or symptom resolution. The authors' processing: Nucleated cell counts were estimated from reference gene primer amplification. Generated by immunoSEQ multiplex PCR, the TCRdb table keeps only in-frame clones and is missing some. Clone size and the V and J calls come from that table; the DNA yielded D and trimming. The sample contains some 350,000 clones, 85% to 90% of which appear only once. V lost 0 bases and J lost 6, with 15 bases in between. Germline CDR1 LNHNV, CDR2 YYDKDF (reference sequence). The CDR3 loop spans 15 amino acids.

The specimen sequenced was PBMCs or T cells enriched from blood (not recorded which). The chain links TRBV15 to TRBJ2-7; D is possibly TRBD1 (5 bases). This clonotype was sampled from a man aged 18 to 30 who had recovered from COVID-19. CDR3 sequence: CATSRESQGPSEQYF. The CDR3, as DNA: TGTGCCACCAGCAGAGAAAGTCAGGGTCCCTCCGAGCAGTACTTC.